This T cell receptor (beta chain) was observed in a study of Ad26.COV2.S vaccination and SARS-CoV-2 variants. The wider study: Donor allocation was to the COV1001 Ad26.COV2.S trial arm. Intramuscularly, Ad26.COV2.S was given either once or twice, 56 days apart. Broader study findings: Vaccine recipients showed a spike-specific TCR breadth that was higher than in placebo recipients.

CDR3 size: 14 residues. Germline CDR1 and CDR2: MDHEN and SYDVKM. V was shortened by 2 bases and J by 7 bases, with 9 bases between the two germline ends. Stated treatment: approximately 18 received Ad26.COV2.S at low or high dose, single or two shots; 5 received placebo; per-sample allocation not given. Day 63 after the first injection of vaccine or placebo was the sampling time. As to this clone: The antigen remains undetermined.

The method was immunoSEQ multiplex PCR; TCRdb's version includes in-frame clones alone and lacks a portion of them. Of 300,000 to 350,000 clones in the sample, roughly 90% were seen once. This sample comprised peripheral blood, obtained in a trial of Ad26.COV2.S vaccine versus placebo. The rearrangement links TRBV28 to TRBJ1-6; D unresolved. The TCR comes from a person aged 18-65 years who received the Ad26.COV2.S COVID-19 vaccine or a placebo. CDR3 sequence reads: CASSLDQANSPLHF. CDR3 coding DNA: TGTGCCAGCAGTTTAGATCAGGCAAATTCACCCCTCCACTTT. Full variable domain (missing parts from reference TRBV28 and TRBJ1-6): DVKVTQSSRYLVKRTGEKVFLECVQDMDHENMFWYRQDPGLGLRLIYFSYDVKMKEKGDIPEGYSVSREKKERFSLILESASTNQTSMYLCASSLDQANSPLHFGNGTRLTVT.